Listed below are T cell receptor beta chains from one sample, sequenced in a study of blood T cell repertoires in COVID-19. TCRdb's copy holds only in-frame clones and misses some; the assay was immunoSEQ multiplex PCR. The sample yields 70,000 or so clones, approximately 90% seen once. Material for sequencing was peripheral blood. These receptor sequences come from a human donor in a cohort sampled during active COVID-19. Both conserved end residues are part of each CDR3. Each record gives: J gene, clone size, V gene, CDR3 protein. Only part of the rows carry a size: once, few, many, or a class if the clone is expanded.

J: TRBJ2-1; size: once; V: TRBV10-3; CDR3: CATQATLGVDEQFF
J: TRBJ2-3; size: .; V: TRBV12-5; CDR3: CASGLGQSTDTQYF
J: TRBJ2-3; size: .; V: TRBV15; CDR3: CATSRGNSGGTDTQYF
J: TRBJ2-7; size: once; V: TRBV11-1; CDR3: CASSLGDRESREQYF
J: TRBJ1-1; size: .; V: TRBV27; CDR3: CASSRRDRGTEAFF
J: TRBJ1-5; size: .; V: TRBV6-6; CDR3: CASTGQGDQPQHF
J: TRBJ2-5; size: once; V: TRBV6-6; CDR3: CASSLTGGIPRQRDQETQYF
J: TRBJ2-5; size: .; V: TRBV2; CDR3: CASSPTDPETQYF
J: TRBJ1-2; size: few; V: TRBV15; CDR3: CATSRGGTTYGYTF
J: TRBJ1-4; size: .; V: TRBV6-5; CDR3: CASSLDRRHEKLFF
J: TRBJ2-5; size: .; V: TRBV7-7; CDR3: CASGLAGYRETQYF
J: TRBJ2-2; size: .; V: TRBV11-2; CDR3: CASTYGAGANTGELFF
J: TRBJ1-2; size: once; V: TRBV6-5; CDR3: CASSYSGLYGYTF
J: TRBJ2-1; size: .; V: TRBV29-1; CDR3: CSAGSGLYNEQFF
J: TRBJ1-5; size: .; V: TRBV13; CDR3: CASSITNNQPQHF
J: TRBJ2-2; size: once; V: TRBV2; CDR3: CASSERARAGTGELFF
J: TRBJ2-3; size: once; V: TRBV10-1; CDR3: CASKKGGAGDTQYF
J: TRBJ2-7; size: .; V: TRBV19; CDR3: CASSFGTGGYEQYF
J: TRBJ1-2; size: .; V: TRBV5-1; CDR3: CASSTGSYNYGYTF
J: TRBJ2-7; size: .; V: TRBV10-3; CDR3: CAISERQGVYEQYF
J: TRBJ2-3; size: .; V: TRBV19; CDR3: CASSHGLALATDTQYF
J: TRBJ2-3; size: .; V: TRBV2; CDR3: CASSAQGDDTQYF
J: TRBJ2-1; size: .; V: TRBV19; CDR3: CASIMGLAGGNEQFF
J: TRBJ1-2; size: .; V: TRBV18; CDR3: CASSPGQATGYGYTF
J: TRBJ2-5; size: .; V: TRBV28; CDR3: CASSFGEYQETQYF
J: TRBJ2-1; size: .; V: TRBV3-1/TRBV3-2; CDR3: CASVISGRAYEQFF
J: TRBJ1-1; size: .; V: TRBV28; CDR3: CASSLFGSGVTEAFF
J: TRBJ2-7; size: once; V: TRBV19; CDR3: CASSLGLAGYEQYF
J: TRBJ2-3; size: .; V: TRBV11-3; CDR3: CASSLDPTGSTDTQYF
J: TRBJ2-7; size: few; V: TRBV19; CDR3: CASRRDTAYEQYF
J: TRBJ1-1; size: .; V: TRBV5-1; CDR3: CASRGQGPYMNTEAFF
J: TRBJ1-4; size: .; V: TRBV28; CDR3: CASTGTTNEKLFF
J: TRBJ2-2; size: once; V: TRBV19; CDR3: CASSPRLSGRVVGELFF
J: TRBJ1-1; size: .; V: TRBV19; CDR3: CASSMSSLNTEAFF
J: TRBJ1-6; size: .; V: TRBV21-1; CDR3: CASSQGQGAFNSPLHF
J: TRBJ2-1; size: .; V: TRBV27; CDR3: CASSNGNNEQFF
J: TRBJ2-2; size: .; V: TRBV12-3/TRBV12-4; CDR3: CASRTQGAELFF
J: TRBJ1-1; size: .; V: TRBV11-3; CDR3: CASSIGRHNTEAFF
J: TRBJ1-2; size: .; V: TRBV5-1; CDR3: CASSPDPGSYYGYTF
J: TRBJ2-2; size: .; V: TRBV7-9; CDR3: CASSAVGAGELFF
J: TRBJ1-1; size: once; V: TRBV28; CDR3: CASSLGGSINTEAFF
J: TRBJ2-1; size: .; V: TRBV6-2/TRBV6-3; CDR3: CASSYLAGEGSEQFF
J: TRBJ2-5; size: .; V: TRBV11-1; CDR3: CASSLQEETQYF
J: TRBJ1-1; size: .; V: TRBV5-1; CDR3: CASSLMSPRGFEAFF
J: TRBJ2-7; size: .; V: TRBV3-1/TRBV3-2; CDR3: CASSQTDLSEQYF
J: TRBJ1-1; size: once; V: TRBV19; CDR3: CASSRQGARAFF
J: TRBJ1-3; size: .; V: TRBV5-1; CDR3: CASSLSAGLAGNTIYF
J: TRBJ2-1; size: .; V: TRBV5-1; CDR3: CASSLVGTSGTNEQFF
J: TRBJ2-7; size: .; V: TRBV19; CDR3: CASSILAGDSYEQYF
J: TRBJ2-7; size: .; V: TRBV3-1/TRBV3-2; CDR3: CASSRGKAGTSTYF